The 9 T cell receptor beta chains reported below all come from one sample, sequenced in a study of shared clonotypes between healthy human individuals. Only in-frame clones appear in the TCRdb table, and some are missing; sequencing was by immunoSEQ multiplex PCR. This sample has 150,000 to 200,000 clones, with approximately 92% found just once. Sequenced input: naive CD4+ T cells sorted from blood. Subset indicated: CD45RA+ positively selected. The origin of the receptors is a woman aged 25-40 years in good health.

V is TRBV7-2 and J is TRBJ2-3; D unresolved. The V end was cut by 5 bases, the J end by 2 bases, with 8 bases between. The CDR3 covers 13 residues. CDR1 is SGHTA, CDR2 FQGNSA, per germline. CDR3 sequence (DNA): TGTGCCAGCAGCCGGCAGTTCACAGATACGCAGTATTTT. Its translation: CASSRQFTDTQYF.

The CDR3 nucleotides are TGTGCCAGCAGCCAACCTATACCTTTTCTAGCGGGCTCATACCAGTACTTC. Protein sequence: CASSQPIPFLAGSYQYF. V and J are TRBV4-2 and TRBJ2-7, with 8 bases that match TRBD2. Per germline, CDR1 LGHNA and CDR2 YNFKEQ. J gave up 10 bases and V 2 bases, and 19 bases lay outside the gene matches. The CDR3 runs to 17 residues.

V and J are TRBV4-1 and TRBJ1-2; a possible D gene is TRBD1 (5 bases). CDR3 length: 14 amino acids. Germline V CDR1 and CDR2: MGHRA, YSYEKL. Trimming took off 1 base at V and 8 bases at J, with 14 bases between the two ends. The CDR3 region is CASSQGLAGWGYTF. DNA for the CDR3: TGCGCCAGCAGCCAAGGGTTAGCAGGGTGGGGCTACACCTTC.

The chain is built from TRBV4-1 and TRBJ2-1; 11 bases map to TRBD2. With V trimmed by 1 base and J by 5 bases, 7 bases remained unmatched. CDR3 length: 17 amino acids. The germline gives CDR1 MGHRA, CDR2 YSYEKL. The CDR3, as DNA: TGCGCCAGCAGCCAAGGTCCCGGGACTAGCGGCCACAATGAGCAGTTCTTC. This encodes CASSQGPGTSGHNEQFF.

This chain joins TRBV28 and TRBJ2-5; maybe TRBD2 (6 bases). Germline CDR1 is MDHEN and CDR2 is SYDVKM. The CDR3 is 12 amino acids. V was shortened by 6 bases and J by 7 bases, with 12 bases between the two germline ends. This chain's CDR3 is CASSGGKGTQYF. CDR3 coding DNA: TGTGCCAGCAGCGGCGGGAAGGGGACCCAGTACTTC.

The V call is TRBV28, the J call TRBJ2-2; 7 bases line up with TRBD1. Germline V gene sequence: CDR1 MDHEN, CDR2 SYDVKM. CDR3 size: 15 residues. The V and J ends lost 6 bases and 5 bases, in that order; junction bases with no gene match: 9. In nucleotides, the CDR3 is TGTGCCAGCAGAAGGGGGCAGCCCATGACCGGGGAGCTGTTTTTT. It codes for CASRRGQPMTGELFF.

V is TRBV2 and J is TRBJ2-2; D may correspond to TRBD1 or TRBD2 (5 bases each). The germline CDR1 and CDR2 sequences are SNHLY and FYNNEI. Trimming pared 6 bases from V and 2 bases from J, leaving 7 bases between. This CDR3 is 13 amino acids long. CDR3 sequence: CASSGDNTGELFF. CDR3 bases: TGTGCCAGCAGCGGGGACAACACCGGGGAGCTGTTTTTT.

On this clone itself: The junction and the germline gene differ at one end; a read error may be behind it. The CDR3 DNA is TGTGCCAGCAACTTGGCGCCAACCGGCGAGCAGTACTTC. Its protein is CASNLAPTGEQYF. This chain uses TRBV5-4 with TRBJ2-7, with unresolved D. Germline assignment: CDR1 SGHNT and CDR2 YYREEE (reference sequence). The CDR3 is made up of 13 amino acids.

The V and J genes are TRBV5-1 and TRBJ2-5; 8 nucleotides line up with TRBD1. The V segment lost 4 bases and the J segment 4 bases; nucleotides outside the gene matches: 9. This CDR3 spans 15 amino acids. Germline CDR1 is SGHRS and CDR2 is YFSETQ. The CDR3 DNA sequence: TGCGCCAGCAGCCTGGACAGGGTATACCCAGAGACCCAGTACTTC. This codes for CASSLDRVYPETQYF.